This T cell receptor beta chain was identified in a study of molecular identifiers for immune sequencing clone quantification. Germline V lookup: CDR1 DFQATT, CDR2 SNEGSKA (reference sequence). The length of the CDR3 is 12 residues. V was pared by 3 bases and J by 6 bases, with 12 bases between. TCRdb re-analysed the PCR reads in MiXCR, keeping a single row per CDR3 protein. The repertoire holds 490,000 or so distinct CDR3 sequences, with about a fifth as singletons. The TCR sequence derives from a human donor in good health. Some libraries in this study had Jurkat cell RNA spiked in. The chain couples TRBV20-1 to TRBJ2-7, with unresolved D. Material: naive CD8+ T cells from blood, with Jurkat cell RNA spiked in. Stated subset: FACS-sorted CD8+CD4-CCR7+CD45RA+ naive T cells. CDR3 nucleotides: TGCAGTGCTAGGCGAGACCCAAGCGAGCAGTACTTC. This sequence encodes CSARRDPSEQYF.